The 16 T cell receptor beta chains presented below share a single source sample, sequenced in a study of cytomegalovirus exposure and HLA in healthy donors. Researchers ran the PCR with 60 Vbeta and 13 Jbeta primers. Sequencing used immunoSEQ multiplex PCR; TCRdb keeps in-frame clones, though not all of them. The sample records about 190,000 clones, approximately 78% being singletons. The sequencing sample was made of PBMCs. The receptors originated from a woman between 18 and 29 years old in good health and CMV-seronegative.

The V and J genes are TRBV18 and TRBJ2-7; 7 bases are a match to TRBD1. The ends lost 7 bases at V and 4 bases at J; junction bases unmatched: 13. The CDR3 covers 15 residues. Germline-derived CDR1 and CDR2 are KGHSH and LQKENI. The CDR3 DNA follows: TGTGCCAGCTTGGGGGACAGACAACCTCCTTACGAGCAGTACTTC. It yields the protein CASLGDRQPPYEQYF.

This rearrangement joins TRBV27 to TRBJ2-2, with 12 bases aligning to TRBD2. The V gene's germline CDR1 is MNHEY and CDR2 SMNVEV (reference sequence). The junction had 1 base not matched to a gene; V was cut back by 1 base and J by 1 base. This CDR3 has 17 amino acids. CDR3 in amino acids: CASSLLLAGGNTGELFF. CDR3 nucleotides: TGTGCCAGCAGTTTATTACTAGCGGGAGGGAACACCGGGGAGCTGTTTTTT.

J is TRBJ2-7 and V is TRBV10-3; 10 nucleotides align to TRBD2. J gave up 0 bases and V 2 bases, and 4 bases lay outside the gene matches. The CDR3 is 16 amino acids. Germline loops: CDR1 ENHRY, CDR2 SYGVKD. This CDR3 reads CAISETLAGRSYEQYF. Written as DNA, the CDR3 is TGTGCCATCAGTGAGACACTAGCGGGGCGCTCCTACGAGCAGTACTTC.

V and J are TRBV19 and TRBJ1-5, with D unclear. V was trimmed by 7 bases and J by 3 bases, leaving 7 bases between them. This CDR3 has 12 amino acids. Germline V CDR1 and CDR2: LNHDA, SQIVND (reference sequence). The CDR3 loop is CASMAFNQPQHF. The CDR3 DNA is TGTGCCAGTATGGCCTTCAATCAGCCCCAGCATTTT.

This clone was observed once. The CDR3 reads CASRKAGAGRDEQYF. DNA for the CDR3: TGTGCCAGCAGGAAGGCGGGGGCTGGGAGGGACGAGCAGTACTTC. V is TRBV14 and J is TRBJ2-7, with a tentative D call TRBD2 (7 bases). Germline lookup yields CDR1 SGHDN and CDR2 FVKESK. The CDR3 is made up of 15 amino acids. Trimming shortened V by 6 bases and J by 5 bases, and 20 bases separated the two germline ends.

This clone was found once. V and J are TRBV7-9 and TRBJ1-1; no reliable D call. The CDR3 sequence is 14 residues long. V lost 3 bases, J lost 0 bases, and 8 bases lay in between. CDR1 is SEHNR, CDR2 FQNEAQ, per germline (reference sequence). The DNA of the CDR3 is TGTGCCAGCAGCTTGATAGCAGTGAACACTGAAGCTTTCTTT. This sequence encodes CASSLIAVNTEAFF.

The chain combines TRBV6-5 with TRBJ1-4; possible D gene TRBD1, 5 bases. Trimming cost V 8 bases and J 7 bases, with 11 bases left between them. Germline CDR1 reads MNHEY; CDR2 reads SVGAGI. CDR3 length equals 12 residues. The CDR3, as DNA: TGTGCCAGCGGCTGGGGGGTTGAAAAACTGTTTTTT. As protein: CASGWGVEKLFF.

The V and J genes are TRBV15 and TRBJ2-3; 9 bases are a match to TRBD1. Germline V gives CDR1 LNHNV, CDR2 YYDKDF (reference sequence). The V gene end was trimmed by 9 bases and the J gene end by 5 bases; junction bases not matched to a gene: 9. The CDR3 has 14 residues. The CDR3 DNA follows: TGTGCCACACATGGACAGGGGATGGGAGATACGCAGTATTTT. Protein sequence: CATHGQGMGDTQYF.

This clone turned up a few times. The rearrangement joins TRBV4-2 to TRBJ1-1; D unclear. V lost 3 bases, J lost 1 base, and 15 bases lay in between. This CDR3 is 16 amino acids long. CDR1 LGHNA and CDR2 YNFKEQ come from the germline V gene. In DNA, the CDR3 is TGTGCCAGCAGCCAGATTAACGGGGAGGCGAACACTGAAGCTTTCTTT. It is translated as CASSQINGEANTEAFF.

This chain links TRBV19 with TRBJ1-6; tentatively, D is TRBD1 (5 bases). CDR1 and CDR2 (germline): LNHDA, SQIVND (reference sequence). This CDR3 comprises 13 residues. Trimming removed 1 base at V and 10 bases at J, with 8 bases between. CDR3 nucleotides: TGTGCCAGTAGTATAGGGGAGGGGTCACCCCTCCACTTT. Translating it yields CASSIGEGSPLHF. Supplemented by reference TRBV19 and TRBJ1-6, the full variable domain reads DGGITQSPKYLFRKEGQNVTLSCEQNLNHDAMYWYRQDPGQGLRLIYYSQIVNDFQKGDIAEGYSVSREKKESFPLTVTSAQKNPTAFYLCASSIGEGSPLHFGNGTRLTVT.

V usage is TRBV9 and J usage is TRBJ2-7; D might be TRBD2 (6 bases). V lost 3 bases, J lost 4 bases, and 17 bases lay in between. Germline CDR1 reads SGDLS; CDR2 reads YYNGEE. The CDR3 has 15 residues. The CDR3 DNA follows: TGTGCCAGCAGCGCGGGGGAGGACGGGAGATACGAGCAGTACTTC. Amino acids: CASSAGEDGRYEQYF.

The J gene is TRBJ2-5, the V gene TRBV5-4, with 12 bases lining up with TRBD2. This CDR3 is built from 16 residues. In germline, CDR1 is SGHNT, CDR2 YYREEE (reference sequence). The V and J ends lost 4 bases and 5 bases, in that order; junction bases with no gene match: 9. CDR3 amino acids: CASSRTTSGGRETQYF. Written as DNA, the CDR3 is TGTGCCAGCAGCCGAACTACTAGCGGGGGGAGGGAGACCCAGTACTTC.

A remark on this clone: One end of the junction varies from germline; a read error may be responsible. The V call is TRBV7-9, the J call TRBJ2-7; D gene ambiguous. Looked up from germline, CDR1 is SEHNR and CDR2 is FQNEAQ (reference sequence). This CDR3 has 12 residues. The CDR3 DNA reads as TGTTCCAGCAGCCCGGGTTTTTACGAGCAGTACTTC. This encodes CSSSPGFYEQYF. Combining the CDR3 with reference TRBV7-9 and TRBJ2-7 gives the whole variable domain DTGVSQNPRHKITKRGQNVTFRCDPISEHNRLYWYRQTLGQGPEFLTYFQNEAQLEKSRLLSDRFSAERPKGSFSTLEIQRTEQGDSAMYLCSSSPGFYEQYFGPGTRLTVT.

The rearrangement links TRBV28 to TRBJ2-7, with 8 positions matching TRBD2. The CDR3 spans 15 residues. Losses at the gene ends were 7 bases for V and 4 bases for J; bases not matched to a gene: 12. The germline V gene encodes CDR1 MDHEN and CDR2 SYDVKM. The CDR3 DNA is TGTGCCAGCACCACGGGAGGGACGGTTTATTACGAGCAGTACTTC. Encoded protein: CASTTGGTVYYEQYF.

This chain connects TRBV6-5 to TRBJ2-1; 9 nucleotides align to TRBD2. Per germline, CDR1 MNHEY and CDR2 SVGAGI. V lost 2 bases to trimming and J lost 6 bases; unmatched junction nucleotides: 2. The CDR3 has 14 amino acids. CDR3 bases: TGTGCCAGCAGTTACGGGACTAGCTTCAATGAGCAGTTCTTC. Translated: CASSYGTSFNEQFF.

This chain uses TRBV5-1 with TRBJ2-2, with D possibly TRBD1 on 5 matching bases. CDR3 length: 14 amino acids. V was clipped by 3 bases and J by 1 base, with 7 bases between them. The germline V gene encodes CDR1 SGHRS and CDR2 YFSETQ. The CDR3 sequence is CASSWTRNTGELFF. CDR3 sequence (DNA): TGCGCCAGCAGCTGGACAAGGAACACCGGGGAGCTGTTTTTT.